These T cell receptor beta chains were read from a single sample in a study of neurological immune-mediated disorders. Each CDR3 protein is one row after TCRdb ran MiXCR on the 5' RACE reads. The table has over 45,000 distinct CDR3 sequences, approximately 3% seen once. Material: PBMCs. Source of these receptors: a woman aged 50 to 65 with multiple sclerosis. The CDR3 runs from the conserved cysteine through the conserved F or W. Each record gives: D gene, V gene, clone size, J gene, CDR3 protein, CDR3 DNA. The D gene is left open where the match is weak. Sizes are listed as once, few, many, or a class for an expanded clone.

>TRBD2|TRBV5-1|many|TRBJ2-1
CASGRTSGSNEQFF
TGCGCCAGCGGGAGGACTAGCGGGAGTAATGAGCAGTTCTTC
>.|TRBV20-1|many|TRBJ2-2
CSARWRDTGELFF
TGCAGTGCTAGATGGCGGGACACCGGGGAGCTGTTTTTT
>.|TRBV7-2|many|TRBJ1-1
CASSLDISTEAFF
TGTGCCAGCAGCTTAGATATATCCACTGAAGCTTTCTTT
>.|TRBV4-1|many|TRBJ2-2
CASSQPTANTGELFF
TGCGCCAGCAGCCAACCCACCGCGAACACCGGGGAGCTGTTTTTT
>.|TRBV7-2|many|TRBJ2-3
CASSPPGQTITDTQYF
TGTGCCAGCAGCCCTCCGGGACAAACGATCACAGATACGCAGTATTTT
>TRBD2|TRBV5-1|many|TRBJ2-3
CASSSGGNTDTQYF
TGCGCCAGCAGCTCCGGGGGGAACACAGATACGCAGTATTTT
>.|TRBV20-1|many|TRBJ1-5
CSATEKSNQPQHF
TGCAGTGCTACTGAGAAGAGCAATCAGCCCCAGCATTTT
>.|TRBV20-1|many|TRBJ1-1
CSATETQKAPGANTEAFF
TGCAGTGCTACGGAAACTCAAAAGGCCCCGGGGGCGAACACTGAAGCTTTCTTT
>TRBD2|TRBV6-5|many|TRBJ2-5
CASSRAGTSGAQETQYF
TGTGCCAGCAGTAGGGCTGGGACTAGCGGAGCTCAAGAGACCCAGTACTTC
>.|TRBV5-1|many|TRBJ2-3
CASSLRDGSTDTQYF
TGCGCCAGCAGCTTGCGGGACGGCTCCACAGATACGCAGTATTTT
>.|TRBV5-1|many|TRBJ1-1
CASSSARGGNTEAFF
TGCGCCAGCAGCTCAGCGAGGGGTGGGAACACTGAAGCTTTCTTT
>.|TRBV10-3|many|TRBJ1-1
CAAKGGGLEAFF
TGTGCCGCTAAAGGCGGGGGTCTTGAAGCTTTCTTT
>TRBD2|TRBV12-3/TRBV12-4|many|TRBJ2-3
CASSRLAGGVGRTDTQYF
TGTGCCAGCAGTCGACTAGCGGGAGGTGTGGGTCGCACAGATACGCAGTATTTT
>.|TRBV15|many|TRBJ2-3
CATSRNKQGTDTQYF
TGTGCCACCAGCAGAAACAAACAGGGCACAGATACGCAGTATTTT
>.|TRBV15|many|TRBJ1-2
CATSRGPGQPNYGYTF
TGTGCCACCAGCAGAGGACCGGGACAACCTAACTATGGCTACACCTTC